One T cell receptor (beta chain) is described in this entry. The sample is drawn from a study of cytomegalovirus exposure and HLA in healthy donors. In the PCR, 60 Vbeta and 13 Jbeta primers were used. Only in-frame clones appear in the TCRdb table, and some are missing; sequencing was by immunoSEQ multiplex PCR. The sample lists about 150,000 clones, 70% to 90% occurring once. The J segment lost 2 bases and the V segment lost 4 bases, leaving 5 bases of the junction unmatched. There are 16 residues in the CDR3. Germline V CDR1 and CDR2: SGHNT, YENEEA. The chain has TRBV11-3 and TRBJ2-6; 7 nucleotides align to TRBD1. Specimen: PBMCs. This receptor was identified in a woman aged 40 to 50 in good health and CMV-seropositive. The CDR3 DNA sequence: TGTGCCAGCAGCTCATCGAGGGGGCCTGGGGCCAACGTCCTGACTTTC. The encoded protein is CASSSSRGPGANVLTF.